These 2 T cell receptor beta chains came from one sample sequenced in a study of control samples from healthy donors and cancer patients. The repertoire was sequenced with immunoSEQ multiplex PCR; TCRdb's copy has only in-frame clones and lacks some. This table has 150,000 to 200,000 clones, 88% appearing once. Source material: blood. These TCRs come from a man between 18 and 35 years old in good health.

CDR3 region: CASSTKDRSKETQYF. The CDR3 coding sequence is TGTGCCAGCAGCACGAAGGATAGGTCTAAAGAGACCCAGTACTTC. This rearrangement joins TRBV7-8 to TRBJ2-5; D remains ambiguous. This CDR3 region has 15 residues. V shed 5 bases and J shed 3 bases, with 16 bases lying between them. Germline V gene lookup returns CDR1 SGHVS and CDR2 FQNEAQ.

This clone has a single count. The gene calls are TRBV4-1 and TRBJ1-2; TRBD1 matches 7 bases. The junction had 17 bases not matched to a gene; V was cut back by 4 bases and J by 3 bases. Per the germline V gene, CDR1 is MGHRA and CDR2 is YSYEKL. The CDR3 consists of 18 residues. The CDR3: CASSPTDLRIDRDYGYTF. The DNA of the CDR3 is TGCGCCAGCAGCCCAACAGACCTACGCATCGACAGGGACTATGGCTACACCTTC.